The 27 T cell receptor beta chains below were found in one sample sequenced in a study of cytomegalovirus exposure and HLA in healthy donors. The PCR contained 60 Vbeta and 13 Jbeta primers. Measured with immunoSEQ multiplex PCR; TCRdb has only the in-frame clones, and not every one. The sample lists about 130,000 clones; more than 80% were seen once. Sequences were obtained from PBMCs. The origin of the receptors is a male donor in good health and CMV-seronegative.

The chain has TRBV19 and TRBJ2-2, with D possibly matching TRBD2 (5 bases). CDR3 size: 16 residues. Germline-derived CDR1 and CDR2 are LNHDA and SQIVND (reference sequence). The V end lost 5 bases, the J end lost 4 bases, and 17 bases lay between the germline ends. The DNA for the CDR3 is TGTGCCAGTAGTGTAGTTTTAGCGTCATTCACCGGGGAGCTGTTTTTT. Translated: CASSVVLASFTGELFF.

The V gene is TRBV5-4, the J gene TRBJ2-3; D call uncertain. The CDR3 runs 16 residues. The V end lost 9 bases, the J end lost 1 base, and 21 bases lay between the germline ends. CDR1 and CDR2 from the germline V gene are SGHNT and YYREEE (reference sequence). CDR3 coding DNA: TGTGCCACCAAGCTTGGTGCAGGCTCGGGCACAGATACGCAGTATTTT. This sequence encodes CATKLGAGSGTDTQYF.

This clone was observed once. The J gene is TRBJ1-1, the V gene TRBV6-1; D might be TRBD1 (6 bases). This CDR3 contains 14 residues. Germline values: CDR1 MNHNS, CDR2 SASEGT. Trimming stripped 4 bases from V and 2 bases from J, with 11 bases between. Written as DNA, the CDR3 is TGTGCCAGCAGTGCACCCAGGGGTAACACTGAAGCTTTCTTT. Amino acid sequence: CASSAPRGNTEAFF.

This CDR3 reads CAWSILPVWAMNTEAFF. In nucleotides, the CDR3 is TGTGCCTGGAGCATCCTTCCGGTCTGGGCAATGAACACTGAAGCTTTCTTT. The gene calls are TRBV30 and TRBJ1-1, with D hard to call. Germline loops: CDR1 GTSNPN, CDR2 SVGIG (reference sequence). This CDR3 is built from 17 residues. V was pared by 3 bases and J by 0 bases, with 20 bases between.

The chain couples TRBV28 to TRBJ1-2, with D perhaps matching TRBD1 (6 bases). The CDR3 contains 14 residues. The germline V gene encodes CDR1 MDHEN and CDR2 SYDVKM. V lost 3 bases, J lost 7 bases, and 15 bases lay in between. As DNA, the CDR3 is TGTGCCAGCAGTTTCCCCCAGGGCAGGGGTGGCTACACCTTC. Its protein is CASSFPQGRGGYTF.

This chain links TRBV18 with TRBJ2-1, with 8 bases that match TRBD2. Trimming removed 3 bases from V and 4 bases from J; junction bases left unmatched: 2. Germline values: CDR1 KGHSH, CDR2 LQKENI. CDR3 length: 14 amino acids. The DNA for the CDR3 is TGTGCCAGCTCACCTTCTAGCGGGTACAATGAGCAGTTCTTC. As protein: CASSPSSGYNEQFF.

The CDR3 sequence is CASSVGQGNEKLFF. The CDR3 DNA reads as TGTGCCAGCAGCGTAGGTCAGGGGAATGAAAAACTGTTTTTT. The genes are TRBV9 and TRBJ1-4; D might be TRBD1 (6 bases). This CDR3 is built from 14 residues. Between the trimmed V and J ends, which lost 0 bases and 5 bases, there was a span of 8 bases. Germline V lookup: CDR1 SGDLS, CDR2 YYNGEE.

In the case of this clone: At one end the junction does not follow the germline gene, possibly because of a read error. This sequence joins TRBV4-1 and TRBJ2-5, with 8 bases lining up with TRBD1. The assigned J gene may be wrong: the sequence end matches TRBJ2-7 better. In germline, CDR1 is MGHRA, CDR2 YSYEKL. This CDR3 region has 14 residues. CDR3 region: CASSLGTGSFEQYF. In DNA, the CDR3 is TGCGCCAGCAGCCTTGGGACAGGCTCCTTCGAGCAGTACTTC.

This chain joins TRBV4-1 and TRBJ1-3, with D unclear. With 3 bases removed from V and 2 bases from J, the gap between germline ends came to 11 bases. In germline, CDR1 is MGHRA, CDR2 YSYEKL. The CDR3 spans 15 residues. The CDR3 sequence: CASSQEERTGNTIYF. The CDR3 DNA reads as TGCGCCAGCAGCCAGGAAGAGCGAACTGGAAACACCATATATTTT.

As to this clone: The conserved phenylalanine or tryptophan normally closing the CDR3 is absent here, so this likely arose from a read error. The DNA is left out, because the CDR3 cannot be placed on it with certainty; the CDR3 is given as TCRdb lists it. The rearrangement links TRBV13 to TRBJ1-1; the table's D gene call, TRBD1, was not cross checked with the DNA. A total of 11 residues make up the CDR3, ends included. Looked up from germline, CDR1 is PRHDT and CDR2 is FYEKMQ (reference sequence). The CDR3 protein is CASSLQQGPTC.

The gene calls are TRBV11-2 and TRBJ2-7; unclear D gene. Germline values: CDR1 SGHAT, CDR2 FQNNGV. This CDR3 contains 11 residues. V lost 5 bases and J 2 bases, leaving 4 bases between the germline ends. The CDR3 region is CASSATYEQYF. CDR3 bases: TGTGCCAGCAGCGCGACCTACGAGCAGTACTTC.

With respect to this clone: At one boundary the junction diverges from the germline segment, which might be a read error. The gene calls are TRBV28 and TRBJ2-6, with D possibly matching TRBD1 (5 bases). This CDR3 spans 16 amino acids. Per germline, CDR1 MDHEN and CDR2 SYDVKM. CDR3 in DNA: TGTGCCAGCAGCCACGCCGCGTCCTCTGGGGCCAACGGCCTGACTTTC. It is translated as CASSHAASSGANGLTF. The variable domain in full, completed from reference TRBV28 and TRBJ2-6, reads DVKVTQSSRYLVKRTGEKVFLECVQDMDHENMFWYRQDPGLGLRLIYFSYDVKMKEKGDIPEGYSVSREKKERFSLILESASTNQTSMYLCASSHAASSGANGLTFGAGSRLTVL.

The chain employs TRBV30 and TRBJ2-2; 7 bases align to TRBD1. The germline V gene encodes CDR1 GTSNPN and CDR2 SVGIG (reference sequence). J gave up 6 bases and V 3 bases, and 7 bases lay outside the gene matches. The length of the CDR3 is 14 residues. The CDR3 loop is CAWSVTQGPGELFF. In nucleotides, the CDR3 is TGTGCCTGGAGCGTCACACAGGGGCCCGGGGAGCTGTTTTTT. The whole variable domain, remainder taken from reference TRBV30 and TRBJ2-2, is SQTIHQWPATLVQPVGSPLSLECTVEGTSNPNLYWYRQAAGRGLQLLFYSVGIGQISSEVPQNLSASRPQDRQFILSSKKLLLSDSGFYLCAWSVTQGPGELFFGEGSRLTVL.

The V call is TRBV7-9, the J call TRBJ2-1; D perhaps matches TRBD1 (5 bases). CDR3 size: 14 residues. V was pared by 5 bases and J by 3 bases, with 11 bases between. From germline, CDR1 is SEHNR and CDR2 FQNEAQ (reference sequence). The CDR3 nucleotides read TGTGCCAGCAGCGCCCGCCAGGGCTACAATGAGCAGTTCTTC. As protein: CASSARQGYNEQFF.

The rearrangement joins TRBV7-9 to TRBJ1-2, with 7 bases matching TRBD1. Germline CDR1 SEHNR, CDR2 FQNEAQ (reference sequence). The CDR3 has 15 amino acids. V was clipped by 5 bases and J by 6 bases; unmatched bases: 12. The CDR3: CASSPTTQGEDGYTF. CDR3 nucleotide sequence: TGTGCCAGCAGCCCAACTACCCAGGGGGAGGATGGCTACACCTTC.

This chain links TRBV7-2 with TRBJ2-1, with 9 bases identical to TRBD1. The J segment lost 6 bases and the V segment lost 5 bases, leaving 5 bases of the junction unmatched. The CDR3 covers 14 residues. CDR1 and CDR2 from the germline V gene are SGHTA and FQGNSA. Written as DNA, the CDR3 is TGTGCCAGCAGCGGGCAGACAGGGGGCAATGAGCAGTTCTTC. Encoded protein: CASSGQTGGNEQFF.

This clone was counted a few times. The chain employs TRBV2 and TRBJ1-5; D is unclear. Germline CDR1 SNHLY, CDR2 FYNNEI. This CDR3 has 14 residues. V lost 8 bases, J lost 5 bases, and 16 bases lay in between. CDR3 DNA sequence: TGTGCCAGCTCGGGTACCTTGGCGTATCAGCCCCAGCATTTT. Residues: CASSGTLAYQPQHF.

This clone was observed once. V usage is TRBV4-1 and J usage is TRBJ1-2, with D possibly being TRBD1 (6 bases). The V gene's germline CDR1 is MGHRA and CDR2 YSYEKL. CDR3 length: 15 amino acids. V lost 4 bases and J lost 7, with 19 bases in between. In DNA form, the CDR3 reads TGCGCCAGCAGCCGTCGCTGGCAGGGGCGAGGTGGCTACACCTTC. Translating it yields CASSRRWQGRGGYTF.

This sequence joins TRBV28 and TRBJ1-5; the D gene is possibly TRBD1 (6 bases). V was shortened by 3 bases and J by 1 base, with 7 bases between the two germline ends. This CDR3 comprises 14 residues. CDR1 and CDR2 (germline): MDHEN, SYDVKM. CDR3 region: CASSLTGSNQPQHF. CDR3 DNA: TGTGCCAGCAGTTTGACAGGAAGCAATCAGCCCCAGCATTTT.

V gene TRBV27 combines with J gene TRBJ2-7, with 13 bases aligning to TRBD2. CDR3 size: 15 residues. Trimming cost V 5 bases and J 6 bases; bases outside gene matches: 7. Germline assignment: CDR1 MNHEY and CDR2 SMNVEV (reference sequence). CDR3 loop: CASSPRTSGSPEQYF. The CDR3 coding sequence is TGTGCCAGCAGTCCCCGGACTAGCGGGAGTCCCGAGCAGTACTTC.

This clone has just a few counts. The chain uses TRBV30 and TRBJ1-2, with D tentatively TRBD1 (6 bases). This CDR3 has 14 residues. V was pared by 3 bases and J by 7 bases, with 18 bases between. Germline CDR1 GTSNPN, CDR2 SVGIG (reference sequence). The chain's CDR3 is CAWSPLTGYSGYTF. CDR3 nucleotide sequence: TGTGCCTGGAGCCCGTTAACAGGGTACTCTGGCTACACCTTC.

This clone was counted a few times. V is TRBV5-1 and J is TRBJ1-1, with D uncertain. The germline V gene has CDR1 SGHRS and CDR2 YFSETQ. Trimming shortened V by 4 bases and J by 5 bases, and 12 bases separated the two germline ends. The CDR3 contains 13 residues. In nucleotides, the CDR3 is TGCGCCAGCAGCCCGAGTTCCGGTACTGAAGCTTTCTTT. Protein product: CASSPSSGTEAFF.

This rearrangement joins TRBV5-6 to TRBJ2-3; 7 bases line up with TRBD1. The trim removed 3 bases at V and 4 bases at J, leaving 11 bases unmatched. The CDR3 length is 16 residues. The germline gives CDR1 SGHDT, CDR2 YYEEEE. The CDR3 nucleotides read TGTGCCAGCAGCTCCGGGACAGTGCCACATCCAGATACGCAGTATTTT. Translation gives CASSSGTVPHPDTQYF.

This clone was seen once. The V call is TRBV15, the J call TRBJ2-7; 9 bases align to TRBD1. The CDR3 runs to 16 residues. CDR1 is LNHNV, CDR2 YYDKDF, per germline (reference sequence). Trimming took 2 bases from V and 5 from J; bases not matched to a gene: 10. Here the CDR3 DNA reads TGTGCCACCAGCAGACCGACCGGGACAGGGATGAACGAGCAGTACTTC. The encoded protein is CATSRPTGTGMNEQYF.

This chain connects TRBV5-4 to TRBJ2-7; 9 bases map to TRBD2. The germline gives CDR1 SGHNT, CDR2 YYREEE (reference sequence). J lost 3 bases, V lost 4 bases, and 5 bases had no gene match. CDR3 size: 14 residues. This chain's CDR3 is CASSPSSGDYEQYF. The CDR3 DNA sequence: TGTGCCAGCAGCCCGTCTAGCGGGGACTACGAGCAGTACTTC.

There are a few counts of this clone. The rearrangement joins TRBV9 to TRBJ2-2, with a possible D match to TRBD2 (7 bases). The CDR3 is made up of 16 amino acids. The germline V gene has CDR1 SGDLS and CDR2 YYNGEE. Trimming took off 4 bases at V and 5 bases at J, with 18 bases between the two ends. This chain's CDR3 is CASSLRGGARTGELFF. The CDR3 DNA is TGTGCCAGCAGCCTCCGAGGGGGGGCGCGAACCGGGGAGCTGTTTTTT. The full variable domain, in which reference TRBV9 and TRBJ2-2 provide the parts outside the CDR3, is DSGVTQTPKHLITATGQRVTLRCSPRSGDLSVYWYQQSLDQGLQFLIQYYNGEERAKGNILERFSAQQFPDLHSELNLSSLELGDSALYFCASSLRGGARTGELFFGEGSRLTVL.

V usage is TRBV10-3 and J usage is TRBJ2-7; tentative D call: TRBD1 (6 bases). V was trimmed by 0 bases and J by 0 bases, leaving 9 bases between them. Germline loops: CDR1 ENHRY, CDR2 SYGVKD. The CDR3 spans 15 residues. The CDR3 DNA follows: TGTGCCATCAGTGAGTCGGACAGACTCTCCTACGAGCAGTACTTC. It translates to CAISESDRLSYEQYF.